This record covers a single T cell receptor beta chain. What it recognizes is unknown. This specimen comes from a study of cytomegalovirus exposure and HLA in healthy donors. Study results and caveats: Reports state that TCR beta sequences accurately predicted most subjects' HLA-A and HLA-B alleles. An analysis done earlier found most TCR beta V segments productive about 87% or about 30% of the time.

The PCR had 60 Vbeta and 13 Jbeta primers. Produced via immunoSEQ multiplex PCR; TCRdb's table is partial and in-frame only. The table records approximately 150,000 clones, almost 80% of them present only once. Germline V lookup: CDR1 MNHEY, CDR2 SVGAGI. CDR3 length equals 13 residues. The V and J ends lost 7 bases and 5 bases, in that order; junction bases with no gene match: 7. V usage is TRBV6-5 and J usage is TRBJ1-1; TRBD1 agrees at 7 bases. The sequenced sample was PBMCs. The receptor comes from a man younger than 30 in good health and CMV-seropositive. In nucleotides, the CDR3 is TGTGCCAGCAACCCGGCGACAGGGACTGAAGCTTTCTTT. Translation: CASNPATGTEAFF.